These T cell receptor beta chains were read from a single sample in a study of shared clonotypes between healthy human individuals. The protocol was immunoSEQ multiplex PCR, while the TCRdb copy is restricted to in-frame clones and leaves out a portion. Among approximately 2,000,000 clones listed, about 90% were seen once. The specimen sequenced was naive CD4+ T cells from PBMCs. The source is a man aged 18 to 29 in good health. Some clones in this sample may be carry-over from other donors' samples. Each CDR3 is given with its conserved first and last residue. Size is omitted from some rows. Given values are once, few, many or a class for expanded clones.

clone size	V gene	CDR3 protein
NA	TRBV28	CACRGGSYNEQFF
once	TRBV5-1	CASSTGTGSHEQYF
NA	TRBV7-2	CASSLGGRAGVGETQYF
NA	TRBV27	CASSRLLGKPYEQYF
NA	TRBV7-2	CASRTSTDTQYF
NA	TRBV11-2	CASSLTSGSVRSYEQYF
NA	TRBV28	CASSSYRGGSYNEQFF
NA	TRBV11-2	CASSLVGHYGYTF
NA	TRBV4-2	CASSRVLAGPYEQYF
NA	TRBV28	CASSLSGDEQYF
NA	TRBV18	CASSRTGPYEQYF
once	TRBV27	CASRVAWRGQPRSTDTQYF
NA	TRBV28	CASSTPPYEQYF
NA	TRBV7-2	CASSSGPVDTQYF
once	TRBV28	CASSLPGQRTEAFF
NA	TRBV9	CASSVGPGLSTDTQYF
NA	TRBV30	CAWTPTWGGTEAFF
NA	TRBV2	CASSLTGGNQPQHF
NA	TRBV15	CATSRGGTGSYQPQHF
NA	TRBV9	CASSDPHGREGPTDTQYF
NA	TRBV6-5	CASSRGQGKNIQYF
NA	TRBV5-1	CASSWLAAIYNEQFF
NA	TRBV29-1	CSVDQGRNTGELFF
NA	TRBV29-1	CSAKGLAGGLFDEQFF
NA	TRBV10-3	CAISERAGVNNEQFF
once	TRBV7-9	CASSLGRDAHEQYF
once	TRBV2	CASRPDRVVTEAFF
NA	TRBV2	CASSSTSGREETQYF
NA	TRBV7-6	CASSPYSEGEAFF
NA	TRBV6-1	CASSEYRRQYF
NA	TRBV7-2	CASSLAGTGNQPQHF
NA	TRBV5-1	CASSLGAGGPSTDTQYF
NA	TRBV7-8	CASSLRGSGYEQYF
NA	TRBV28	CASSLAHRGADEQFF
NA	TRBV5-1	CASSLAGTGSLYEQYF
NA	TRBV28	CASTQRPFGRAGEQYF
once	TRBV6-1	CASTGGTQYF
NA	TRBV11-2	CASSLDQDRSTSYEQYF
NA	TRBV18	CASSPTQGSAQHF
NA	TRBV28	CASSDPMIDEQYF
NA	TRBV21-1	CARGTDRGNQPQHF
NA	TRBV28	CASSLWGVRYGYTF
NA	TRBV28	CASSSTGAGNQPQHF
NA	TRBV5-4	CASSLAAGEGEKLFF
once	TRBV27	CASSLTPGQPQHF
NA	TRBV6-5	CASSVLAGGREQFF
NA	TRBV15	CATSRDRTGARYGYTF
NA	TRBV9	CASSERESRNEQYF
NA	TRBV7-9	CASSPPPRTGTYNEQFF
NA	TRBV2	CASRDRGQEEKLFF
NA	TRBV28	CASSSALGSTEAFF
NA	TRBV13	CASSSGSQETQYF
NA	TRBV25-1	CASSESGVGANYGYTF
NA	TRBV7-3	CASSLSPRGSETGELFF
few	TRBV5-1	CASSSSGTENTEAFF